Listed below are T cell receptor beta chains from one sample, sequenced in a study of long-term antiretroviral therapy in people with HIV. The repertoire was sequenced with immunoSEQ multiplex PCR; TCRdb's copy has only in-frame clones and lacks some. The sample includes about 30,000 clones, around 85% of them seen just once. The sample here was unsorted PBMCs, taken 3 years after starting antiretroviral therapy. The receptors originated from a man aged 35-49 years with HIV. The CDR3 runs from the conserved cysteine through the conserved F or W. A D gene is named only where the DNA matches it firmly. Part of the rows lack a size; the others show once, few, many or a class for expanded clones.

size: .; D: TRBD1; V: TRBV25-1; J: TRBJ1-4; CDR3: CASSDSDRGYQINEKLFF; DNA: TGTGCCAGCAGTGACTCCGACAGGGGTTACCAGATAAATGAAAAACTGTTTTTT
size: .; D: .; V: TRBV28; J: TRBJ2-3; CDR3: CASSILRVPRHTDTQYF; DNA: TGTGCCAGCAGTATCCTCAGGGTTCCGCGACACACAGATACGCAGTATTTT
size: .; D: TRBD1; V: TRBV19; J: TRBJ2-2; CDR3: CASNSRGRNTGELFF; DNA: TGTGCCAGCAACAGCAGGGGGCGAAACACCGGGGAGCTGTTTTTT
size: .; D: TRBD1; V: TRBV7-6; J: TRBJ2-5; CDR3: CASSFFPGQGRPQETQYF; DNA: TGTGCCAGCAGCTTTTTCCCGGGACAGGGGCGACCTCAAGAGACCCAGTACTTC
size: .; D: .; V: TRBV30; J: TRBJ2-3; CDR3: CAWSVLEGQGQGTDTQYF; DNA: TGTGCCTGGAGTGTACTAGAAGGGCAGGGACAAGGCACAGATACGCAGTATTTT
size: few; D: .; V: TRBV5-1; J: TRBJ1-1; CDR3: CASSLTSTSDTEAFF; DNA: TGCGCCAGCAGCTTGACCTCGACTTCTGACACTGAAGCTTTCTTT
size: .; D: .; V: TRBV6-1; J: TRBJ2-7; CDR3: CASTHLGEFYEQYF; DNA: TGTGCCAGCACCCACCTAGGGGAGTTCTACGAGCAGTACTTC
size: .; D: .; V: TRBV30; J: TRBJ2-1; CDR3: CAWSVGSPGENEQFF; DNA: TGTGCCTGGAGTGTTGGGTCTCCCGGAGAAAATGAGCAGTTCTTC
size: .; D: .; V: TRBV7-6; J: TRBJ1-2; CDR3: CASSLGGGPSYGYTF; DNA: TGTGCCAGCAGCTTAGGAGGTGGGCCCTCCTATGGCTACACCTTC
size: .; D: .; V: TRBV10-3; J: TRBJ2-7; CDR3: CAISSSVSSYEQYF; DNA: TGTGCCATCAGTAGCAGCGTAAGCTCCTACGAGCAGTACTTC
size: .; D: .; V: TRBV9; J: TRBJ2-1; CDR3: CASSAERESGDEQFF; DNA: TGTGCCAGCAGCGCCGAGAGGGAATCCGGCGATGAGCAGTTCTTC
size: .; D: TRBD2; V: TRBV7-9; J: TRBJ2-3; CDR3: CASSFPSGRSSADTQYF; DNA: TGTGCCAGCAGCTTTCCAAGCGGGAGGTCGAGCGCAGATACGCAGTATTTT
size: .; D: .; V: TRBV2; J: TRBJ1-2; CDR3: CAGRGNYGYTF; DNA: TGTGCCGGGCGGGGAAACTATGGCTACACCTTC
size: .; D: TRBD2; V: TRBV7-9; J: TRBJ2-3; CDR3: CASSSQRGGPDTQYF; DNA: TGTGCCAGCAGCTCCCAGCGGGGGGGCCCAGATACGCAGTATTTT
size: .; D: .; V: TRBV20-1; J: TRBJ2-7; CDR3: CSADGDYEQYF; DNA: TGCAGTGCCGACGGGGACTACGAGCAGTACTTC
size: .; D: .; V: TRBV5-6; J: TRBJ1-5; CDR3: CASSAGGGLDQPQHF; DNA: TGTGCCAGCAGCGCTGGTGGGGGGCTGGATCAGCCCCAGCATTTT
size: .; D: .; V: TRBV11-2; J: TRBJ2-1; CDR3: CASSPWTQPPLNEQFF; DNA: TGTGCCAGCAGCCCTTGGACGCAACCTCCCCTCAATGAGCAGTTCTTC
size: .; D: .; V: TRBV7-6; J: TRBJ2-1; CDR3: CASSPTRGEQFF; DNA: TGTGCCAGCAGTCCCACGCGGGGTGAGCAGTTCTTC
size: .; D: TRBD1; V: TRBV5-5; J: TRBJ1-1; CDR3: CASSGQGAADTEAFF; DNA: TGTGCCAGCAGCGGACAGGGGGCAGCGGACACTGAAGCTTTCTTT
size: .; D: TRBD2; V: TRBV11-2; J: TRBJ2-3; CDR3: CASSFSAGSTDTQYF; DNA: TGTGCCAGCAGCTTCTCAGCGGGAAGTACAGATACGCAGTATTTT
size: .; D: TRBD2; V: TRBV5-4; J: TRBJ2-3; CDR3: CASSPRGTSGSTDTQYF; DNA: TGTGCCAGCAGCCCGCGAGGGACTAGCGGGAGCACAGATACGCAGTATTTT
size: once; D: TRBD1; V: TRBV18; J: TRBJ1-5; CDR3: CASSLKGQGSGNQPQHF; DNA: TGTGCCAGCTCACTCAAAGGACAGGGGAGCGGCAATCAGCCCCAGCATTTT
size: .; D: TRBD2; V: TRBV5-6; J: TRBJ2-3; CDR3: CASRGLAATDTQYF; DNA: TGTGCCAGCAGGGGACTAGCGGCGACAGATACGCAGTATTTT
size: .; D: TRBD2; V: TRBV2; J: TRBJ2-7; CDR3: CASSETSGDYEQYF; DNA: TGTGCCAGCAGTGAGACTAGCGGGGACTACGAGCAGTACTTC
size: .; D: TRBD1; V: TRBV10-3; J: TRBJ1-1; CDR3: CATAGQGNTEAFF; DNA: TGTGCCACAGCGGGACAGGGGAACACTGAAGCTTTCTTT
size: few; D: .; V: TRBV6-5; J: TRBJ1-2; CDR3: CASSYMGGMYGYTF; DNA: TGTGCCAGCAGTTACATGGGGGGAATGTATGGCTACACCTTC
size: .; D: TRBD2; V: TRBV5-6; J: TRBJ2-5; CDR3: CASSLTSGREVETQYF; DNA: TGTGCCAGCAGCTTGACTAGCGGGAGGGAAGTAGAGACCCAGTACTTC
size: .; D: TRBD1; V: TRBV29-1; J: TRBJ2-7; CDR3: CSVRTGVGDEQYF; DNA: TGCAGCGTCCGGACAGGGGTGGGTGACGAGCAGTACTTC
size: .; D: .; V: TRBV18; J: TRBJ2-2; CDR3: CASSPRSTDTGELFF; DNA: TGTGCCAGCTCACCACGGTCGACAGACACCGGGGAGCTGTTTTTT
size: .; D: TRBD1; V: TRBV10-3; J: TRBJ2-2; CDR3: CAISVSNRGNTGELFF; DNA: TGTGCCATCAGTGTTTCCAACAGGGGAAACACCGGGGAGCTGTTTTTT
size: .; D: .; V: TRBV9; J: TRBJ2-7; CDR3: CASSTGVGAYEQYF; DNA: TGTGCCAGCAGCACCGGAGTGGGGGCTTACGAGCAGTACTTC
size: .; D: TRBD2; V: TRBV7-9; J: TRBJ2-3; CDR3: CASSTNAGGVTDTQYF; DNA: TGTGCCAGCAGCACAAACGCGGGAGGGGTTACAGATACGCAGTATTTT
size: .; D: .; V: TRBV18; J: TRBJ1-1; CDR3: CASAIMNTEAFF; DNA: TGTGCCAGCGCTATAATGAACACTGAAGCTTTCTTT
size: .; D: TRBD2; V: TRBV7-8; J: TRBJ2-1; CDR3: CASSLDEEGLGSYNEQFF; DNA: TGTGCCAGCAGCTTAGACGAAGAAGGACTAGGGTCCTACAATGAGCAGTTCTTC
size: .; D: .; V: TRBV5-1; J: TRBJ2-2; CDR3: CASRDSANTGELFF; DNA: TGCGCCAGCAGGGACAGCGCGAACACCGGGGAGCTGTTTTTT
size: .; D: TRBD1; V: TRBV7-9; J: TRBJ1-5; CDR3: CASSLAQGGDGNQPQHF; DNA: TGTGCCAGCAGCTTAGCGCAAGGGGGCGACGGCAATCAGCCCCAGCATTTT
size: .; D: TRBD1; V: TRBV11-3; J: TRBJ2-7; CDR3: CASSLYASTGITYEQYF; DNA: TGTGCCAGCAGCTTATATGCCTCGACAGGGATAACCTACGAGCAGTACTTC
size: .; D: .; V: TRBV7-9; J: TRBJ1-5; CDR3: CASSNGTSPAQHF; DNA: TGTGCCAGCAGCAACGGGACATCCCCCGCCCAGCATTTT
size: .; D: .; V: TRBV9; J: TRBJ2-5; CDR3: CASSQGLGETQYF; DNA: TGTGCCAGCAGCCAGGGTCTGGGAGAGACCCAGTACTTC
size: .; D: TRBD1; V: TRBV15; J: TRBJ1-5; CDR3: CATSSERGGAGNQPQHF; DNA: TGTGCCACCAGCAGCGAGCGAGGGGGCGCGGGCAATCAGCCCCAGCATTTT
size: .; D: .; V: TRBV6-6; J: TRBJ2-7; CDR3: CASSLETYEQYF; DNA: TGTGCCAGCAGCCTCGAGACTTACGAGCAGTACTTC
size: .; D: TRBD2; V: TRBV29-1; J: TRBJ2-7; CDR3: CSVEQPGLAGTSYEQYF; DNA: TGCAGCGTTGAGCAACCGGGACTAGCGGGCACCTCCTACGAGCAGTACTTC
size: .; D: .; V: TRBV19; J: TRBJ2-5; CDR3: CASSIDRWSVQETQYF; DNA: TGTGCCAGTAGTATAGATCGGTGGTCGGTACAAGAGACCCAGTACTTC